This T cell receptor beta chain was found in a study of cytomegalovirus exposure and HLA in healthy donors (dated by TCRdb to the late 2010s). Background on the whole study: A later analysis indicated that the 130 or so validation repertoires were generated on the platform also employed for the approximately 690 repertoires of the first cohort. The study aimed to test whether cataloging public T cell receptors could reveal signatures of past pathogen exposure. Besides the first cohort of hundreds of subjects, a separate validation cohort made up of over a hundred different subjects was used. The study combined high-throughput TCR immunosequencing, statistical association of individual TCRs with disease status, and machine learning to predict cytomegalovirus infection status.

The library relied on the immunoSEQ multiplex PCR assay. As for the authors' bioinformatics: A statistical classification framework was built to diagnose cytomegalovirus status from the catalog of TCR beta chain sequences. The table comes from immuneACCESS by way of TCRdb, which keeps in-frame sequences with V and J called. Part of the clones is missing from these tables; in studies checked, under half for an unresolved V gene and the rest for unknown reasons. V, J and clone size are taken as reported in that table, and D and trimming were inferred from the DNA itself. The sample profile shows 100,000 to 150,000 clones; nearly 90% of them were found once. The ten top clones hold less than 1.5% of the sample. Overall study results and their limits: Most TCR sequences were observed very rarely across donors, whereas some public TCRs were present in many individuals. In the study, roughly 160 TCR beta chains were listed as associated with cytomegalovirus. A later analysis found that TCRs clustered in the first cohort also tended to co-occur in the 110 or so validation repertoires, with approximately 95% of cluster scores above 0. A later analysis had no HLA typing for the validation cohort, so co-occurrence there was scored across all 110 or so repertoires. In vitro tests confirmed that a few of the cytomegalovirus-associated TCR beta chains recognize cytomegalovirus antigens. It was suggested by the authors that the approach could potentially be generalized to other disease states and immunological phenotypes. The classifier was reported to diagnose cytomegalovirus status with high specificity and sensitivity in both the original cohort and the validation cohort.

The donors were included in the validation cohort of over a hundred subjects, a group kept apart from the approximately 690-subject first cohort. This clone has just a few counts. The antigen this receptor binds is unknown. Per-base quality was not reported, and no clone a single base away is much larger than it. The CDR3, from cysteine to phenylalanine, totals 14 residues. Only CDR3 DNA is held: 42 bases, read in frame from base 1. V is reduced by 1 base and J by 7 bases, leaving a spacing of 13 bases between them. From a lookup of the germline V gene (reference sequence), CDR1 and CDR2 are LNHNV and YYDKDF.

Input material: PBMCs. The chain is assembled from TRBV15 and TRBJ1-1; the D region possibly corresponds to TRBD1 (6 bases align). This sequence originates from a woman aged 18-29 years in good health and CMV-seronegative. CDR3 reads: CATSRGTATNEAFF. In nucleotides, the sequence is TGTGCCACCAGCAGAGGGACAGCGACTAATGAAGCTTTCTTT.